The clone carrying this TCR beta chain was detected only a few times. Its antigen is currently unknown. In the same sample, other DNA sequences code for this CDR3. This CDR3 has 14 amino acids. V dropped 1 base and J dropped 5; count of bases not matched to a gene: 0. CDR1 LNHNV and CDR2 YYDKDF come from the germline V gene (reference sequence). This record comes from a study of beta chain features in type 1 diabetes. Whole-study findings and limits: In all four CD4+ subsets, TCRB CDR3 length was significantly, moderately reduced in type 1 diabetes. With patients and controls alike, PCR might favor shorter templates to an equal degree.

TCRB transcripts that were expressed got sequenced, as all of the isolated RNA had been reverse transcribed. Sequencing of naive, central memory and regulatory T cell samples gave an average of around 3.5 million reads. Assay used: immunoSEQ multiplex PCR; TCRdb lists only in-frame clones, some missing. The sample includes a few hundred thousand clones, roughly 15% seen only once; the top ten take approximately 0.019%. Stem cell-like memory, regulatory, central memory and naive CD4+ cells were sorted via CD45RO/CCR7/CD25/CD127/CD95/CD27. The receptor comes from a young woman in good health. The chain carries TRBV15 and TRBJ1-4, with 8 bases lining up with TRBD1. Sequencing was performed on naive CD4+ T cells from blood. This CDR3 is CATSRGQGNEKLFF. The DNA of the CDR3 is TGTGCCACCAGCAGAGGACAGGGGAATGAAAAACTGTTTTTT.